This TCR beta chain stems from a study of OX40 agonist ivuxolimab in advanced cancers. Study-level background: Ivuxolimab was a fully human IgG2 agonistic monoclonal antibody targeting the costimulatory receptor OX40 (CD134). Intravenous ivuxolimab was administered to patients every 2 weeks at six dose levels: 0.01, 0.1, 0.3, 1.5, 3 and 10 mg/kg. Among the roughly 52 dose-escalation patients, approximately 20 had hepatocellular carcinoma, about 15 melanoma, 9 renal cell carcinoma and 9 head and neck cancer. The dose-escalation cohort was almost 85% male with a mean age of 60 years, ranging from 23 to 79. Prior anti-PD-1, anti-PD-L1 or anti-CTLA-4 therapy was permitted, and approximately 42% of dose-escalation patients had received checkpoint inhibitors. Three dose-escalation patients achieved partial responses, one with hepatocellular carcinoma and two with cutaneous melanoma. Peripheral TCRbeta sequencing was intended to test whether TCR sequence diversity was altered and clonal T-cell expansion was caused by ivuxolimab. The paper describes the monotherapy dose-escalation part (N of about 47 patients) of the phase I trial of ivuxolimab. Broader findings and caveats from the paper: After ivuxolimab, CD8+ T cells had more expanded clones than CD4+ T cells on average. In the 0.1-3.0 mg/kg groups, partial responders had among the lowest normalized peripheral clonal expansion, particularly in CD8+ T cells. Low levels of normalized T-cell clonal expansion were also seen in some patients who did not respond. Clonal expansion of both CD4+ and CD8+ blood T cells was observed from baseline to week 6 at doses 0.1 to 3.0 mg/kg. Antigen specificity was not determined for the clonally expanded peripheral T cells.

The trial excluded patients who had a history of autoimmune disease or were on systemic immunosuppression. Peripheral blood for TCR sequencing was collected from all dose cohorts at baseline, on cycle 4 day 1, and on cycle 7 day 1. The samples were drawn from a first-in-human, open-label, multicenter phase I dose-escalation trial of ivuxolimab. Adults with locally advanced or metastatic melanoma, renal cell carcinoma, hepatocellular carcinoma or head and neck squamous cell carcinoma were enrolled in the trial. CD4+ and CD8+ T cells were sorted separately from peripheral blood before TCR sequencing. Here V drops 5 bases and J drops 6 bases, and the junction holds 9 bases not matched to any gene. Measured from the cysteine to the phenylalanine, the CDR3 is 15 residues long. CDR3 DNA is the only sequence kept; it has 45 bases, read in frame from the first base. CDR1 and CDR2, per the germline V gene, are SGHVS and FNYEAQ.

Genomic DNA was extracted from sorted cells for sequencing of the TCRbeta CDR3 region. The immunoSEQ Assay was used for sequencing of TCRbeta CDR3 regions. TCRdb took over this immuneACCESS table, retaining in-frame rearrangements with V and J assigned. Such tables are incomplete; in checked studies, under half of the missing clones stem from an unresolved V gene, and the remainder is unexplained. This sample gives 110,000 or so clones in total; 85% to 95% of them show up just once. Under 0.85% of the sample belongs to the ten largest clones. On this clone: Its antigen is still unknown. No much larger clone exists at a distance of one base, and base qualities are not known.

The input for sequencing was CD4+ or CD8+ T cells sorted from blood, taken in a trial of the OX40 agonist ivuxolimab. This clonotype was sampled from an adult with an advanced solid tumor such as melanoma, head and neck, liver or kidney cancer. The V gene is TRBV7-6 and the J gene is TRBJ2-1; 8 bases in between match TRBD2. The CDR3 region: CASSRREGPTNEQFF. The bases read TGTGCCAGCAGCCGACGGGAGGGCCCCACCAATGAGCAGTTCTTC.